These T cell receptor beta chains were read from a single sample in a study of OX40 agonist ivuxolimab in advanced cancers. Some clones are missing from TCRdb's copy, which holds only in-frame ones; the method was immunoSEQ multiplex PCR. The sample yields some 49,000 clones, about 85% seen once. This specimen consisted of CD4+ or CD8+ T cells sorted from blood, obtained in a trial of the OX40 agonist ivuxolimab. The receptors originated from an adult with an advanced solid tumor such as melanoma, head and neck, liver or kidney cancer. The CDR3 runs from the conserved cysteine through the conserved F or W. A D gene is named only where the DNA matches it firmly. Where a row states a size, it is once, few, many or the class of an expanded clone; other rows omit it.

j_call cdr3_length d_call clone_size v_call cdr3_aa
TRBJ2-5 12 NA NA TRBV28 CATRRGGETQYF
TRBJ2-2 17 TRBD2 once TRBV27 CASSRQRDYITTGELFF
TRBJ2-1 12 NA NA TRBV7-9 CASSDSREMSIF
TRBJ1-2 13 NA NA TRBV10-2 CASSDGGYYGYTF
TRBJ2-5 17 TRBD1 NA TRBV7-6 CASSPSSAGQGGETQYF
TRBJ2-3 15 NA NA TRBV6-6 CASSYSNREADTQYF
TRBJ1-4 14 NA few TRBV4-1 CASSQQGVNEKLFF
TRBJ1-1 12 NA NA TRBV7-6 CASSETGSEAFF
TRBJ2-3 19 TRBD2 NA TRBV7-9 CASSKPTGTSGGLTDTQYF
TRBJ2-7 13 NA once TRBV5-8 CASSLQGSYEQYF
TRBJ2-5 14 TRBD1 NA TRBV27 CASSLWTGQETQYF
TRBJ2-3 16 TRBD2 NA TRBV2 CASSDVAGDRSDTQYF
TRBJ2-2 14 NA NA TRBV11-2 CASSRRGNTGELFF
TRBJ2-5 18 TRBD2 once TRBV27 CASSSQGLAGGPGETQYF
TRBJ1-2 14 NA NA TRBV28 CASRDSAGFYGYTF
TRBJ2-7 13 NA NA TRBV15 CATSLAFAYEQYF
TRBJ1-5 16 NA once TRBV27 CASSLYPSVGNQPQHF
TRBJ1-1 14 NA NA TRBV11-2 CASSLDEGNTEAFF
TRBJ2-1 13 NA NA TRBV6-5 CASKLTGLHEQFF
TRBJ2-1 15 NA NA TRBV5-1 CASRHRDGGVDEQFF